This is a list of T cell receptor beta chains from one sample in a study of blood T cell repertoires in COVID-19. TCRdb's copy holds only in-frame clones and misses some; the assay was immunoSEQ multiplex PCR. The profile covers about 130,000 clones, with roughly 85% appearing a single time and more than 3.5% taken by the ten largest. Sequencing was done on a sample of peripheral blood. Receptor source: a human donor in a cohort sampled during active COVID-19. Each CDR3 is given with its conserved first and last residue. The D gene is left open where the match is weak. Not all rows give a size; the values are once, few, many and, for expanded clones, a class.

d_gene: NA
len: 15
j_gene: TRBJ2-6
abundance: NA
v_gene: TRBV2
CDR3nt: TGTGCCAGCAGTGAGACAAGCTCTGGGGCCAACGTCCTGACTTTC
CDR3aa: CASSETSSGANVLTF

d_gene: TRBD2
len: 18
j_gene: TRBJ2-1
abundance: few
v_gene: TRBV19
CDR3nt: TGTGCCAGTAGTCAACATTCAGGGACTAGCGGGACCTACAATGAGCAGTTCTTC
CDR3aa: CASSQHSGTSGTYNEQFF

d_gene: TRBD2
len: 16
j_gene: TRBJ2-1
abundance: NA
v_gene: TRBV2
CDR3nt: TGTGCCAGCAGTAAGATAGGCATGCGGGGGGGCAATGAGCAGTTCTTC
CDR3aa: CASSKIGMRGGNEQFF

d_gene: NA
len: 14
j_gene: TRBJ2-1
abundance: NA
v_gene: TRBV7-2
CDR3nt: TGTGCCAGCAGCTATGCGGCGGAGATTGTTGAGCAGTTCTTC
CDR3aa: CASSYAAEIVEQFF

d_gene: TRBD1
len: 12
j_gene: TRBJ1-1
abundance: NA
v_gene: TRBV10-3
CDR3nt: TGTGCCATCAGATCGACAGGGGATGAAGCTTTCTTT
CDR3aa: CAIRSTGDEAFF

d_gene: NA
len: 13
j_gene: TRBJ2-1
abundance: NA
v_gene: TRBV5-6
CDR3nt: TGTGCCAGCAGACTGCCTGCGGATAATGAGCAGTTCTTC
CDR3aa: CASRLPADNEQFF

d_gene: NA
len: 13
j_gene: TRBJ1-5
abundance: NA
v_gene: TRBV27
CDR3nt: TGTGCCAGCAGGGGGGGGGTCAATCAGCCCCAGCATTTT
CDR3aa: CASRGGVNQPQHF

d_gene: NA
len: 15
j_gene: TRBJ1-6
abundance: NA
v_gene: TRBV7-9
CDR3nt: TGTGCCAGCAGCTTAGGAGGCAGGGCTAGTTCACCCCTCCACTTT
CDR3aa: CASSLGGRASSPLHF

d_gene: NA
len: 14
j_gene: TRBJ1-2
abundance: NA
v_gene: TRBV7-9
CDR3nt: TGTGCCAGCAGCCTGACAGGCCTTATGGGTGGCTACACCTTC
CDR3aa: CASSLTGLMGGYTF

d_gene: NA
len: 14
j_gene: TRBJ1-1
abundance: NA
v_gene: TRBV4-3
CDR3nt: TGCGCCAGCAGCCAAGGTAGCCAGGGTGGTGAAGCTTTCTTT
CDR3aa: CASSQGSQGGEAFF

d_gene: TRBD2
len: 18
j_gene: TRBJ2-7
abundance: NA
v_gene: TRBV5-1
CDR3nt: TGCGCCAGCAGCTTAAACCCAGCGGGGGTTCAGGACCCCTACGAGCAGTACTTC
CDR3aa: CASSLNPAGVQDPYEQYF

d_gene: TRBD1
len: 13
j_gene: TRBJ1-1
abundance: NA
v_gene: TRBV6-5
CDR3nt: TGTGCCAGCAGTTACCCTGGGGACAGTGAAGCTTTCTTT
CDR3aa: CASSYPGDSEAFF

d_gene: NA
len: 15
j_gene: TRBJ1-1
abundance: NA
v_gene: TRBV27
CDR3nt: TGTGCCAGCAGTTTATCGCAGGGTGGGATAACTGAAGCTTTCTTT
CDR3aa: CASSLSQGGITEAFF

d_gene: NA
len: 13
j_gene: TRBJ1-2
abundance: few
v_gene: TRBV6-2/TRBV6-3
CDR3nt: TGTGCCAGCAGTCTTGGCCCTAACTATGGCTACACCTTC
CDR3aa: CASSLGPNYGYTF

d_gene: NA
len: 12
j_gene: TRBJ1-1
abundance: few
v_gene: TRBV6-6
CDR3nt: TGTGCCAGCAGTGGACAGATGACTGAAGCTTTCTTT
CDR3aa: CASSGQMTEAFF

d_gene: NA
len: 13
j_gene: TRBJ2-7
abundance: NA
v_gene: TRBV5-4
CDR3nt: TGTGCCAGCAGCTTAGGAGCGTATAACGAGCAGTACTTC
CDR3aa: CASSLGAYNEQYF

d_gene: NA
len: 16
j_gene: TRBJ1-2
abundance: NA
v_gene: TRBV5-1
CDR3nt: TGCGCCAGCAGCTTAGTCGGGACACTGGAGAGCTATGGCTACACCTTC
CDR3aa: CASSLVGTLESYGYTF

d_gene: NA
len: 13
j_gene: TRBJ2-7
abundance: NA
v_gene: TRBV6-5
CDR3nt: TGTGCCACTACCGGGACTGAGCCCTACGAGCAGTACTTC
CDR3aa: CATTGTEPYEQYF

d_gene: NA
len: 19
j_gene: TRBJ2-6
abundance: NA
v_gene: TRBV5-1
CDR3nt: TGCGCCAGCAGCGCCAGGGTTGTTGGGAGGAGTACTGGGGCCAACGTCCTGACTTTC
CDR3aa: CASSARVVGRSTGANVLTF

d_gene: NA
len: 13
j_gene: TRBJ2-4
abundance: once
v_gene: TRBV6-5
CDR3nt: TGTGCCAGCACAGCGTTAGCCAAAAACATTCAGTACTTC
CDR3aa: CASTALAKNIQYF

d_gene: TRBD2
len: 16
j_gene: TRBJ2-1
abundance: NA
v_gene: TRBV6-1
CDR3nt: TGTGCCAGCAGTGAAATCGGGACTAGCCAATACAATGAGCAGTTCTTC
CDR3aa: CASSEIGTSQYNEQFF

d_gene: NA
len: 15
j_gene: TRBJ2-3
abundance: NA
v_gene: TRBV19
CDR3nt: TGTGCCAGTAGTTTTGGTAGCGCCAGCACAGATACGCAGTATTTT
CDR3aa: CASSFGSASTDTQYF

d_gene: TRBD1
len: 16
j_gene: TRBJ1-4
abundance: NA
v_gene: TRBV5-6
CDR3nt: TGTGCCAGCAGCTTGGGGACAGGGGGTCTTAATGAAAAACTGTTTTTT
CDR3aa: CASSLGTGGLNEKLFF

d_gene: NA
len: 13
j_gene: TRBJ2-1
abundance: NA
v_gene: TRBV4-3
CDR3nt: TGCGCCAGCAGCCAAGGTGCCGAGTCTCCGCAGTTCTTC
CDR3aa: CASSQGAESPQFF

d_gene: NA
len: 19
j_gene: TRBJ2-6
abundance: NA
v_gene: TRBV21-1
CDR3nt: TGTGCCAGCAGCAAGGTAGAACATTGGAGCCCCTCTGGGGCCAACGTCCTGACTTTC
CDR3aa: CASSKVEHWSPSGANVLTF

d_gene: TRBD1
len: 13
j_gene: TRBJ2-2
abundance: NA
v_gene: TRBV30
CDR3nt: TGTGCATGGGACAGGAGAAACACCGGGGAGCTGTTTTTT
CDR3aa: CAWDRRNTGELFF

d_gene: NA
len: 13
j_gene: TRBJ1-5
abundance: NA
v_gene: TRBV19
CDR3nt: TGTGCCAATCCAGGGTGTTGGAATCAGCCCCAGCATTTT
CDR3aa: CANPGCWNQPQHF

d_gene: TRBD2
len: 15
j_gene: TRBJ2-5
abundance: NA
v_gene: TRBV28
CDR3nt: TGTGCCAGCAGTTTCCTAGCGGGAGGACAAGAGACCCAGTACTTC
CDR3aa: CASSFLAGGQETQYF

d_gene: NA
len: 12
j_gene: TRBJ2-5
abundance: NA
v_gene: TRBV2
CDR3nt: TGTGCCAGCATTCTAATCCCAGAGACCCAGTACTTC
CDR3aa: CASILIPETQYF

d_gene: TRBD2
len: 15
j_gene: TRBJ2-5
abundance: NA
v_gene: TRBV7-9
CDR3nt: TGTGCCAGCAGCCCCGGACTAGCGGGAGGAGAGACCCAGTACTTC
CDR3aa: CASSPGLAGGETQYF

d_gene: NA
len: 16
j_gene: TRBJ2-2
abundance: NA
v_gene: TRBV5-1
CDR3nt: TGCGCCAGCAGCTTGGCCGGCGGGGAGAACACCGGGGAGCTGTTTTTT
CDR3aa: CASSLAGGENTGELFF

d_gene: TRBD2
len: 14
j_gene: TRBJ2-7
abundance: NA
v_gene: TRBV19
CDR3nt: TGTGCCAGTAGTATAACTAGCGGGGTCTACGAGCAGTACTTC
CDR3aa: CASSITSGVYEQYF

d_gene: NA
len: 15
j_gene: TRBJ2-1
abundance: NA
v_gene: TRBV27
CDR3nt: TGTGCCAGCAGTCTAACCGGGAGACTACACAATGAGCAGTTCTTC
CDR3aa: CASSLTGRLHNEQFF

d_gene: NA
len: 17
j_gene: TRBJ1-6
abundance: NA
v_gene: TRBV19
CDR3nt: TGTGCCAGTAGTATACGTTCGCCGTCGGGGGAAGGATCACCCCTCCACTTT
CDR3aa: CASSIRSPSGEGSPLHF

d_gene: TRBD2
len: 16
j_gene: TRBJ2-1
abundance: NA
v_gene: TRBV24-1
CDR3nt: TGTGCCACCAGTGACCCCGCTAGCGGGCCCTACAATGAGCAGTTCTTC
CDR3aa: CATSDPASGPYNEQFF

d_gene: TRBD2
len: 14
j_gene: TRBJ2-5
abundance: NA
v_gene: TRBV19
CDR3nt: TGTGCCAGTTCACTAGCGGGAGTCCAAGAGACCCAGTACTTC
CDR3aa: CASSLAGVQETQYF

d_gene: TRBD2
len: 16
j_gene: TRBJ2-1
abundance: once
v_gene: TRBV6-1
CDR3nt: TGTGCCAGCAGTGCTCAGGGACTAGCGGGGGGAAATGAGCAGTTCTTC
CDR3aa: CASSAQGLAGGNEQFF

d_gene: NA
len: 17
j_gene: TRBJ1-1
abundance: NA
v_gene: TRBV7-2
CDR3nt: TGTGCCAGCAGCCCCCTGTCGACACCGACACTGAACACTGAAGCTTTCTTT
CDR3aa: CASSPLSTPTLNTEAFF

d_gene: NA
len: 13
j_gene: TRBJ2-1
abundance: NA
v_gene: TRBV10-2
CDR3nt: TGCGCCAGCAGTGAGTCCTCTATTATTGAGCAGTTCTTC
CDR3aa: CASSESSIIEQFF

d_gene: TRBD2
len: 16
j_gene: TRBJ2-1
abundance: NA
v_gene: TRBV10-3
CDR3nt: TGTGCCATCAGTGGGACTAGAGGGGTGGTGTACGGTGAGCAGTTCTTC
CDR3aa: CAISGTRGVVYGEQFF

d_gene: NA
len: 15
j_gene: TRBJ1-4
abundance: NA
v_gene: TRBV11-2
CDR3nt: TGTGCCAGCAGCACCCCACATGAGGGTTTTGAAAAACTGTTTTTT
CDR3aa: CASSTPHEGFEKLFF

d_gene: NA
len: 16
j_gene: TRBJ1-4
abundance: few
v_gene: TRBV9
CDR3nt: TGTGCCAGCAGCGTAGGAACAGTGGGAACTAATGAAAAACTGTTTTTT
CDR3aa: CASSVGTVGTNEKLFF

d_gene: TRBD1
len: 14
j_gene: TRBJ1-1
abundance: NA
v_gene: TRBV19
CDR3nt: TGTGCCAGTGCCCTGACAGGGGGCTACACTGAAGCTTTCTTT
CDR3aa: CASALTGGYTEAFF

d_gene: NA
len: 14
j_gene: TRBJ2-3
abundance: NA
v_gene: TRBV9
CDR3nt: TGTGCCAGCAGCGTCTGGGCTAGCACAGATACGCAGTATTTT
CDR3aa: CASSVWASTDTQYF

d_gene: NA
len: 15
j_gene: TRBJ1-2
abundance: NA
v_gene: TRBV15
CDR3nt: TGTGCCACCAGCAGAGAAGGGGAGGCCAGCTATGGCTACACCTTC
CDR3aa: CATSREGEASYGYTF

d_gene: TRBD2
len: 16
j_gene: TRBJ2-5
abundance: NA
v_gene: TRBV7-2
CDR3nt: TGTGCCAGCAGCTTCGCGGGGGCCCGCGGGGGGGAGACCCAGTACTTC
CDR3aa: CASSFAGARGGETQYF

d_gene: NA
len: 14
j_gene: TRBJ2-3
abundance: NA
v_gene: TRBV29-1
CDR3nt: TGCAGCGTCCCTGCCTACAGGGCGGCAGATACGCAGTATTTT
CDR3aa: CSVPAYRAADTQYF

d_gene: NA
len: 14
j_gene: TRBJ1-1
abundance: NA
v_gene: TRBV3-1/TRBV3-2
CDR3nt: TGTGCCAGCAGCCAATTAGAGGGTAACACTGAAGCTTTCTTT
CDR3aa: CASSQLEGNTEAFF

d_gene: TRBD2
len: 16
j_gene: TRBJ2-5
abundance: once
v_gene: TRBV19
CDR3nt: TGTGCCAGTAGGGTGGGACTAGCGGGAGACGGTGAGACCCAGTACTTC
CDR3aa: CASRVGLAGDGETQYF

d_gene: TRBD1
len: 15
j_gene: TRBJ1-1
abundance: NA
v_gene: TRBV30
CDR3nt: TGTGCCTGGGCGGTCCCGACAGGGATGAACACTGAAGCTTTCTTT
CDR3aa: CAWAVPTGMNTEAFF

d_gene: NA
len: 16
j_gene: TRBJ2-1
abundance: NA
v_gene: TRBV18
CDR3nt: TGTGCCAGCTCACCAAGGCCAGGGCCCGTGGGAAATGAGCAGTTCTTC
CDR3aa: CASSPRPGPVGNEQFF

d_gene: NA
len: 16
j_gene: TRBJ2-3
abundance: once
v_gene: TRBV27
CDR3nt: TGTGCCAGCTCGTGGGTTAGATTTGGGGGGTCAGATACGCAGTATTTT
CDR3aa: CASSWVRFGGSDTQYF

d_gene: TRBD1
len: 18
j_gene: TRBJ2-4
abundance: NA
v_gene: TRBV19
CDR3nt: TGTGCCAGTAGTTCCAGGGACAGGGGGGGTATAGCCAAAAACATTCAGTACTTC
CDR3aa: CASSSRDRGGIAKNIQYF

d_gene: NA
len: 15
j_gene: TRBJ2-1
abundance: NA
v_gene: TRBV6-2/TRBV6-3
CDR3nt: TGTGCCAGCAGCCAAAGAGGACTATCCTACAATGAGCAGTTCTTC
CDR3aa: CASSQRGLSYNEQFF

d_gene: NA
len: 13
j_gene: TRBJ1-2
abundance: NA
v_gene: TRBV6-5
CDR3nt: TGTGCCAGCAGTTACGCGAGGGGAGGTGGCTACACCTTC
CDR3aa: CASSYARGGGYTF

d_gene: TRBD2
len: 16
j_gene: TRBJ2-1
abundance: NA
v_gene: TRBV11-3
CDR3nt: TGTGCCAGCAGCTTTTTGTTTTCGCGGGAGGGCAATGAGCAGTTCTTC
CDR3aa: CASSFLFSREGNEQFF

d_gene: NA
len: 14
j_gene: TRBJ1-4
abundance: few
v_gene: TRBV5-5
CDR3nt: TGTGCCAGCTGCCAATCAACAGACAATGAAAAACTGTTTTTT
CDR3aa: CASCQSTDNEKLFF

d_gene: NA
len: 13
j_gene: TRBJ2-7
abundance: NA
v_gene: TRBV7-2
CDR3nt: TGTGCCAGCAGCTTATCGGAGGTGTACGAGCAGTACTTC
CDR3aa: CASSLSEVYEQYF

d_gene: NA
len: 13
j_gene: TRBJ2-5
abundance: NA
v_gene: TRBV19
CDR3nt: TGTGCCAGTAGTGCGACTGTACTGGAGACCCAGTACTTC
CDR3aa: CASSATVLETQYF

d_gene: TRBD1
len: 14
j_gene: TRBJ1-5
abundance: NA
v_gene: TRBV28
CDR3nt: TGTGCCAGCCGAAACAGGGGTGGGAATCAGCCCCAGCATTTT
CDR3aa: CASRNRGGNQPQHF